The 6 T cell receptor beta chains listed next were all sequenced from one sample in a study of lymphopenia after photon versus proton radiotherapy. The assay was immunoSEQ multiplex PCR, and TCRdb's table has in-frame clones only and misses some. The sample carries under 30,000 clones, roughly nine tenths recorded once. The source was peripheral blood, collected from a patient treated with photon-based radiotherapy. These receptors were obtained from a woman in her forties or fifties with cholangiocarcinoma.

The rearrangement joins TRBV9 to TRBJ1-1; unclear D gene. Germline V CDR1 and CDR2: SGDLS, YYNGEE. Trimming removed 5 bases from V and 0 bases from J, with 5 bases in between. This CDR3 region has 12 residues. The CDR3 here is CASSRLNTEAFF. For the CDR3, the DNA is TGTGCCAGCAGTCGGTTGAACACTGAAGCTTTCTTT.

This chain links TRBV12-5 with TRBJ2-1, with TRBD1 as a possible D gene (6 bases). Trimming took off 3 bases at V and 8 bases at J, with 17 bases between the two ends. The germline gives CDR1 LGHNT, CDR2 FRNRAP. The CDR3 runs to 15 residues. CDR3: CASGFRDILSDEQFF. In DNA form, the CDR3 reads TGTGCTAGTGGTTTCCGGGACATACTATCCGATGAGCAGTTCTTC.

The J gene is TRBJ1-6, the V gene TRBV10-3, with D perhaps matching TRBD1 (5 bases). Trimming left V 4 bases short and J 10 bases short, with 14 bases between. Germline V gene lookup returns CDR1 ENHRY and CDR2 SYGVKD. The CDR3 covers 14 residues. The CDR3 nucleotides read TGTGCCATCAGTGTCGGTCAGGGTGGCTCACCCCTCCACTTT. It codes for CAISVGQGGSPLHF.

The CDR3 bases are TGTGCCAGCAGTTACTCTCAGAACACTGAAGCTTTCTTT. Its protein is CASSYSQNTEAFF. The chain carries TRBV6-6 and TRBJ1-1; D gene uncertain. Trimming took 0 bases from V and 1 from J, leaving 3 bases between them. The germline V gene encodes CDR1 MNHNY and CDR2 SVGAGI (reference sequence). CDR3 length: 13 residues.

A single count supports this clone. V and J are TRBV6-5 and TRBJ1-1; 7 nucleotides line up with TRBD1. The length of the CDR3 is 13 residues. Trimming removed 6 bases from V and 3 bases from J; junction bases left unmatched: 4. Germline lookup yields CDR1 MNHEY and CDR2 SVGAGI. This CDR3 is CASRSDRDTEAFF. CDR3 coding DNA: TGTGCCAGCAGGTCTGACAGGGACACTGAAGCTTTCTTT.

The chain joins TRBV12-5 to TRBJ1-5, with TRBD1 as a possible D gene (5 bases). The CDR3 is made up of 17 amino acids. V was pared by 1 base and J by 6 bases, with 19 bases between. Germline V lookup: CDR1 LGHNT, CDR2 FRNRAP. The CDR3: CASGLDVRAHGGQPQHF. In nucleotides, the CDR3 is TGTGCTAGTGGTTTGGACGTCAGGGCCCACGGTGGTCAGCCCCAGCATTTT.